This TCR beta chain was found in a study of cytomegalovirus exposure and HLA in healthy donors. Findings and limits, study-wide: Specificity for CMV antigens was confirmed in vitro for a few of the CMV-associated chains. Earlier findings revealed that most TCR beta V segments proved productive either about 87% or about 30% of the time. When a later analysis compared HLA-associated TCR beta chains with equally common others, the HLA-associated chains turned out to be more clonally expanded and to have lower generation probabilities.

Points on this clone: Its antigen is currently unknown.

The germline V gene has CDR1 LNHNV and CDR2 YYDKDF (reference sequence). This CDR3 spans 14 amino acids. V lost 2 bases, J lost 6 bases, and 13 bases lay in between. A multiplex PCR was run with 60 Vbeta primers and 13 Jbeta primers. Some clones are missing from TCRdb's copy, which holds only in-frame ones; the method was immunoSEQ multiplex PCR. The sample lists some 140,000 clones; around 70% were seen once. This chain uses TRBV15 with TRBJ1-2; D is unclear. Material for sequencing was PBMCs. The clonotype was recovered from a man younger than 45 in good health and CMV-seronegative. CDR3: CATSRSSSGDGYTF. For the CDR3, the DNA is TGTGCCACCAGCAGATCCTCCTCCGGGGATGGCTACACCTTC.